This T cell receptor (beta chain) emerged from a study of T cells in Graves' hyperthyroidism and ophthalmopathy. About the research overall: Peripheral blood was secured at the point of initial diagnosis, before any treatment.

This clonotype has just a few counts. It was RNA transcripts that yielded the amplified TCR beta CDR3 regions. Carried out on the TCR CDR3, a first-round RT-PCR used the HTBI primer set. TCRdb re-derived calls from the multiplex PCR reads in MiXCR, one entry per CDR3 protein. Here the sample spans roughly 700,000 distinct CDR3 sequences, about 14% being singletons. The CDR3 has 15 residues. V dropped 2 bases and J dropped 2 bases, with 11 bases sitting between them. CDR1 and CDR2 from the germline V gene are MGHDK and SYGVNS. The receptor comes from a woman aged 18-29 years with Graves' hyperthyroidism. Sequences were obtained from blood. This chain links TRBV25-1 with TRBJ2-3; no definite D call. CDR3 in amino acids: CASSEGPDFTDTQYF. CDR3 nucleotides: TGTGCCAGCAGTGAAGGGCCAGACTTCACAGATACGCAGTATTTT.